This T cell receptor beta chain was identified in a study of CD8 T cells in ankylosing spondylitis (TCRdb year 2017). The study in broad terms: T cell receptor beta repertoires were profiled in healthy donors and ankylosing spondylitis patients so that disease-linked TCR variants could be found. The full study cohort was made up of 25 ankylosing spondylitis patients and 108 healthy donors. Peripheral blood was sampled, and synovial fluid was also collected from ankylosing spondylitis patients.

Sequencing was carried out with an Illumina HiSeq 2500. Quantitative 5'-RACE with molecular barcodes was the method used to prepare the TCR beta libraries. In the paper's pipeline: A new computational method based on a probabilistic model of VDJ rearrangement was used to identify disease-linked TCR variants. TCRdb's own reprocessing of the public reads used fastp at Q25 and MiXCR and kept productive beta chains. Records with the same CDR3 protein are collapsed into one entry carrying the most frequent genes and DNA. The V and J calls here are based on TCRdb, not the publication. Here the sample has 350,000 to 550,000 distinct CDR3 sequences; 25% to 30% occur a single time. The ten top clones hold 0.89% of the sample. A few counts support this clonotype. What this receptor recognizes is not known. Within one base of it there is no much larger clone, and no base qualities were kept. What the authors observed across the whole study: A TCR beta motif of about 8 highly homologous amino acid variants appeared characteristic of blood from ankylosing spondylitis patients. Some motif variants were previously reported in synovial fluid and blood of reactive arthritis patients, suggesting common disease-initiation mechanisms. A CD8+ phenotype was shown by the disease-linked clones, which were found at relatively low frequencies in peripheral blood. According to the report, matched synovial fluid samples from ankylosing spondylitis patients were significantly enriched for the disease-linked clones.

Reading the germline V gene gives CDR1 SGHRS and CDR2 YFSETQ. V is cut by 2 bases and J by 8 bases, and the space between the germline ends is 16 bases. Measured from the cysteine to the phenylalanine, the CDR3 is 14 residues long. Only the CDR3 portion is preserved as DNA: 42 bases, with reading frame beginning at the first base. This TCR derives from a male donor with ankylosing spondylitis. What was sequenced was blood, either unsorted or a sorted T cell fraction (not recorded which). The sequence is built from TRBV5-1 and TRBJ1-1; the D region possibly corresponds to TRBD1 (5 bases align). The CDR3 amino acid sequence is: CASSFEETAIEAFF. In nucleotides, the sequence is TGCGCCAGCAGCTTTGAAGAGACAGCGATCGAAGCTTTCTTT.